Given below is one T cell receptor (beta chain) in context. The CDR3 extends over 16 amino acids. CDR1 SEHNR and CDR2 FQNEAQ come from the germline V gene (reference sequence). V was cut by 6 bases and J by 2 bases, with 18 bases left in between. TCRdb's table, derived via immunoSEQ multiplex PCR, lists solely in-frame clones and lacks some. The table has approximately 88,000 clones, about 96% seen once. This sample stems from a study of technical replicates of blood from a handful of donors. The sequencing input was T cells isolated from PBMCs. The V and J genes are TRBV7-9 and TRBJ2-3; D is perhaps TRBD2 (5 bases). This TCR was recovered from a human donor in good health. The CDR3 sequence is CASRGGPASPTDTQYF. In nucleotides, the CDR3 is TGTGCCAGCAGAGGAGGTCCCGCTAGCCCCACAGATACGCAGTATTTT.